The 9 T cell receptor beta chains presented below share a single source sample, sequenced in a study of cytomegalovirus exposure and HLA in healthy donors. Both 60 Vbeta primers and 13 Jbeta primers went into the PCR. Measured with immunoSEQ multiplex PCR; TCRdb has only the in-frame clones, and not every one. The repertoire holds about 120,000 clones, with about 72% as singletons. Sequencing was carried out using PBMCs. All receptors come from a man aged 45-60 years in good health and CMV-seropositive.

This clone is labeled medium-sized. V is TRBV28 and J is TRBJ2-7, with 10 nucleotides matching TRBD1. Trimming cost V 9 bases and J 0 bases; bases outside gene matches: 5. The CDR3 covers 14 residues. Looked up from germline, CDR1 is MDHEN and CDR2 is SYDVKM. The CDR3 DNA sequence: TGTGCCAGTAAAGGGACAGGGGACTCCTACGAGCAGTACTTC. Its translation is CASKGTGDSYEQYF.

This sequence joins TRBV10-3 and TRBJ1-3; no definite D call. Trimming took 6 bases from V and 4 from J, leaving 10 bases between them. Germline V gives CDR1 ENHRY, CDR2 SYGVKD. The CDR3 sequence is 13 residues long. The DNA of the CDR3 is TGTGCCATCAGACGCTCACAGGGAAACACCATATATTTT. Protein: CAIRRSQGNTIYF.

V usage is TRBV6-5 and J usage is TRBJ1-1, with D uncertain. CDR1 MNHEY and CDR2 SVGAGI come from the germline V gene. The CDR3 length is 13 residues. Trimming left V 0 bases short and J 3 bases short, with 5 bases between. The CDR3 DNA reads as TGTGCCAGCAGTTACTCTGCGGACACTGAAGCTTTCTTT. This translates into CASSYSADTEAFF.

The chain is built from TRBV2 and TRBJ1-2; 8 bases are a match to TRBD1. V lost 4 bases, J lost 3 bases, and 13 bases stayed unmatched. Germline-derived CDR1 and CDR2 are SNHLY and FYNNEI. The CDR3 covers 17 residues. In DNA form, the CDR3 reads TGTGCCAGCAGTGTCGGAGTCCCAGGGGGCGCGGACTATGGCTACACCTTC. This gives the protein CASSVGVPGGADYGYTF.

J is TRBJ2-3 and V is TRBV10-1; 11 bases agree with TRBD1. V gave up 6 bases and J gave up 7 bases; unmatched junction bases: 6. Germline lookup yields CDR1 WNHNN and CDR2 SYGVQD (reference sequence). The CDR3 loop spans 14 amino acids. CDR3 sequence reads: CASSRDRGVNTQYF. The CDR3 DNA reads as TGCGCCAGCAGCCGGGACAGGGGGGTAAATACGCAGTATTTT.

This chain connects TRBV7-2 to TRBJ1-5; tentative D call: TRBD1 (6 bases). The CDR3 totals 15 residues. Germline lookup yields CDR1 SGHTA and CDR2 FQGNSA. Trimming cost V 5 bases and J 4 bases, with 15 bases left between them. The CDR3 spells CASSAGSTGNQPQHF. The CDR3 region has the DNA TGTGCCAGCAGCGCAGGAAGTACAGGGAATCAGCCCCAGCATTTT.

The chain employs TRBV21-1 and TRBJ1-2; TRBD1 is taken as the D call from the table, unchecked against the DNA. TRBV21-1 is a pseudogene locus. CDR3 length: 16 amino acids. CDR3 nucleotide sequence: TGTGCCAGCAGCATACCCGGGACAGGGGGCGACTATGGCTACACCTTC. It translates to CASSIPGTGGDYGYTF.

This clone has a handful of counts. CDR3 loop: CASSPGIHGYTF. The CDR3 DNA reads as TGTGCCAGCAGTCCAGGGATCCATGGCTACACCTTC. V is TRBV28 and J is TRBJ1-2, with D perhaps matching TRBD1 (5 bases). V lost 5 bases to trimming and J lost 6 bases, with 10 bases between them. CDR3 size: 12 residues. Looked up from germline, CDR1 is MDHEN and CDR2 is SYDVKM.

The chain carries TRBV6-6 and TRBJ1-4; TRBD1 aligns across 7 bases. J was trimmed by 7 bases and V by 7 bases; bases with no gene match: 9. The CDR3 loop spans 14 amino acids. The germline gives CDR1 MNHNY, CDR2 SVGAGI (reference sequence). The CDR3 is CASTDLQGPEKLFF. CDR3 DNA: TGTGCCAGCACCGACCTACAGGGGCCTGAAAAACTGTTTTTT.